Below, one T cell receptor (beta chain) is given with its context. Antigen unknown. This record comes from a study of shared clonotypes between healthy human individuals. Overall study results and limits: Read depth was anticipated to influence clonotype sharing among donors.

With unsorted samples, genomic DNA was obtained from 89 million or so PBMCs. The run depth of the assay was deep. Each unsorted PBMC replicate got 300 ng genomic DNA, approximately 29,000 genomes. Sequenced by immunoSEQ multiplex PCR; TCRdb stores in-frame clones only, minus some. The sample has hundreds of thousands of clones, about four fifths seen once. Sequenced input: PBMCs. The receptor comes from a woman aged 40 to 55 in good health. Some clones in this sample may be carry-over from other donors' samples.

The CDR3 DNA is TGTGCCAGCAGGGACAGGGGGGAGCAGCCCCAGCATTTT. This gives the protein CASRDRGEQPQHF. This chain uses TRBV2 with TRBJ1-5; 10 bases are a match to TRBD1. Germline V gene data show CDR1 as SNHLY and CDR2 as FYNNEI. The V segment lost 6 bases and the J segment 7 bases; nucleotides outside the gene matches: 3. The CDR3 totals 13 residues.